The clone carrying this T cell receptor beta chain has more than one count but fewer than ten. These data are taken from a study of blood T cell repertoires in COVID-19. For the study at large: COVID-19 samples, acute and convalescent, were from the United States, Italy and Spain. Nucleic acid was either cDNA or gDNA, and it came from T cells, B-cell-depleted T cells, or PBMCs.

Trimming at V came to 7 bases and at J to 0 bases, leaving 7 bases not matched to a gene. The length of the CDR3 is 16 residues. In germline, CDR1 is ENHRY, CDR2 SYGVKD. In the original analysis: Reference gene primer amplification yielded estimated nucleated cell counts. TCRdb's table, derived via immunoSEQ multiplex PCR, lists solely in-frame clones and lacks some. V and J calls and clone size follow that table, whereas D and trimming were derived from the DNA. The sample lists roughly 110,000 clones, approximately 88% occurring once. The TCR comes from a man aged 50 to 60 with active or convalescent COVID-19. This chain connects TRBV10-3 to TRBJ2-1; 9 positions match TRBD2. Sequenced: peripheral blood. This CDR3 is CAITSLSGSSYNEQFF. CDR3 bases: TGTGCCATCACCTCTCTTAGCGGGAGCTCCTACAATGAGCAGTTCTTC.